This T cell receptor (beta chain) was observed in a study of Ad26.COV2.S vaccination and SARS-CoV-2 variants. Treatment: about 20 received Ad26.COV2.S at low or high dose, single or two shots; about 5 received placebo; per-sample allocation not given. Material that was analyzed had been drawn on day 63 after the first vaccine or placebo injection. Cohort 1b enrolled adults aged 18-55 years in Boston. Built on an Ad26 vector, the vaccine expressed Wuhan-strain SARS-CoV-2 spike. The protocol was immunoSEQ multiplex PCR, while the TCRdb copy is restricted to in-frame clones and leaves out a portion. Counted here are roughly 320,000 clones, 85% occurring once; the ten biggest clones make up roughly 2%. Sample: peripheral blood, taken in a trial of Ad26.COV2.S vaccine versus placebo. This TCR came from a person between 18 and 65 years old who received the Ad26.COV2.S COVID-19 vaccine or a placebo.

The CDR3 bases are TGTGCCAGCAGCTACCCGACAGGGGTTGACGGCTACACCTTC. Protein sequence: CASSYPTGVDGYTF. The genes are TRBV5-4 and TRBJ1-2; TRBD1 matches 8 bases. There are 14 residues in the CDR3. CDR1 is SGHNT, CDR2 YYREEE, per germline (reference sequence). V dropped 3 bases and J dropped 8; count of bases not matched to a gene: 9. The full variable domain, in which reference TRBV5-4 and TRBJ1-2 provide the parts outside the CDR3, is ETGVTQSPTHLIKTRGQQVTLRCSSQSGHNTVSWYQQALGQGPQFIFQYYREEENGRGNFPPRFSGLQFPNYSSELNVNALELDDSALYLCASSYPTGVDGYTFGSGTRLTVV.